One and the same sample provided the 12 T cell receptor beta chains below, sequenced in a study of patients and donors after allogeneic stem cell transplantation. Each CDR3 protein gets one entry after TCRdb re-called the RT-PCR reads with MiXCR. The data contain a few hundred thousand distinct CDR3 sequences, roughly 38% of them singletons. Specimen: blood, either unsorted or a sorted T cell fraction (not recorded which). The receptor set was obtained from a human donor who was either an allogeneic HSCT recipient or a stem cell or donor lymphocyte infusion donor (not recorded which). It is not recorded whose cells these are; they may come from a transplant donor.

The chain employs TRBV9 and TRBJ2-5, with TRBD1 as a possible D gene (5 bases). The CDR3 sequence is 15 residues long. Deletions cut 0 bases from V and 0 bases from J, with 9 bases between. The V gene's germline CDR1 is SGDLS and CDR2 YYNGEE. CDR3 sequence: CASSVGAGYQETQYF. For the CDR3, the DNA is TGTGCCAGCAGCGTAGGAGCAGGGTACCAAGAGACCCAGTACTTC.

As for this clonotype: The junction departs from the called germline gene at one end, perhaps through a read error. This chain links TRBV29-1 with TRBJ1-2; no reliable D call. The CDR3 has 11 amino acids. Germline V lookup: CDR1 SQVTM, CDR2 ANQGSEA. The CDR3 here is CSVEDGVIKLF. CDR3 nucleotides: TGCAGCGTTGAAGATGGGGTGATCAAGCTATTC.

A few counts support this clonotype. V is TRBV4-2 and J is TRBJ1-2; D not resolved. V was trimmed by 1 base and J by 4 bases, leaving 10 bases between them. Looked up from germline, CDR1 is LGHNA and CDR2 is YNFKEQ. The CDR3 runs 14 residues. CDR3 protein: CASSQGVLGYGYTF. The DNA for the CDR3 is TGTGCCAGCAGCCAAGGGGTCCTGGGCTATGGCTACACCTTC.

This clonotype was counted many times. The chain employs TRBV7-9 and TRBJ1-2; unclear D gene. V was trimmed by 5 bases and J by 3 bases, leaving 22 bases between them. This CDR3 region has 17 residues. Looked up from germline, CDR1 is SEHNR and CDR2 is FQNEAQ (reference sequence). In DNA form, the CDR3 reads TGTGCCAGCAGCCAAAATGCGTTTGGCCTGGCTTACTATGGCTACACCTTC. Translated, it gives CASSQNAFGLAYYGYTF. The full variable domain, completed using reference TRBV7-9 and TRBJ1-2, is DTGVSQNPRHKITKRGQNVTFRCDPISEHNRLYWYRQTLGQGPEFLTYFQNEAQLEKSRLLSDRFSAERPKGSFSTLEIQRTEQGDSAMYLCASSQNAFGLAYYGYTFGSGTRLTVV.

There are a few counts of this clonotype. The rearrangement links TRBV27 to TRBJ1-1, with D possibly being TRBD1 (5 bases). The CDR3 has 14 residues. Germline CDR1 MNHEY, CDR2 SMNVEV (reference sequence). Trimming shortened V by 6 bases and J by 1 base, and 12 bases separated the two germline ends. CDR3 protein: CASRDMGANTEAFF. For the CDR3, the DNA is TGTGCCAGCAGGGACATGGGCGCGAACACTGAAGCTTTCTTT.

This clonotype was counted ten times or more. The genes are TRBV27 and TRBJ1-5; D gene unclear. Trimming removed 5 bases from V and 2 bases from J, with 13 bases in between. Germline V gene sequence: CDR1 MNHEY, CDR2 SMNVEV (reference sequence). This CDR3 is 15 amino acids long. The CDR3 loop is CASSVRHGGNQPQHF. The CDR3 DNA follows: TGTGCCAGCAGTGTCCGTCACGGCGGCAATCAGCCCCAGCATTTT.

The chain employs TRBV7-2 and TRBJ2-3, with TRBD1 matching 9 bases. CDR3 size: 18 residues. Trimming at V came to 5 bases and at J to 0 bases, leaving 12 bases not matched to a gene. Germline assignment: CDR1 SGHTA and CDR2 FQGNSA. CDR3 residues: CASSLTGGFMLSTDTQYF. The CDR3 DNA reads as TGTGCCAGCAGCCTTACAGGGGGCTTTATGTTGAGCACAGATACGCAGTATTTT.

The chain has TRBV9 and TRBJ2-1; D possibly corresponds to TRBD2 (6 bases). V was clipped by 3 bases and J by 1 base, with 11 bases between them. This CDR3 region has 15 residues. The germline gives CDR1 SGDLS, CDR2 YYNGEE. DNA of the CDR3: TGTGCCAGCAGCGCCGACGGGGGATCCTACAATGAGCAGTTCTTC. It codes for CASSADGGSYNEQFF.

This chain links TRBV27 with TRBJ1-3; no clear D. The CDR3 extends over 8 amino acids. Trimming removed 6 bases from V and 16 bases from J, with 7 bases in between. The V gene's germline CDR1 is MNHEY and CDR2 SMNVEV (reference sequence). CDR3 bases: TGTGCCAGCAGCCCTCCCTATTTT. Translation gives CASSPPYF.

V is TRBV20-1 and J is TRBJ2-1; a weak D match, TRBD2 (7 bases). The CDR3 has 13 residues. V lost 6 bases to trimming and J lost 5 bases, with 14 bases between them. CDR1 DFQATT and CDR2 SNEGSKA come from the germline V gene (reference sequence). The CDR3 loop reads CSAGWGGHNEQFF. In DNA form, the CDR3 reads TGCAGTGCCGGGTGGGGGGGGCACAATGAGCAGTTCTTC.

This clonotype was counted between two and nine times. The genes are TRBV3-1 and TRBJ2-5; 12 bases fit TRBD2. The ends lost 3 bases at V and 5 bases at J; junction bases unmatched: 7. The CDR3 loop spans 16 amino acids. The V gene's germline CDR1 is LGHDT and CDR2 YNNKEL (reference sequence). CDR3 loop: CASSHPRLAGEETQYF. In DNA form, the CDR3 reads TGTGCCAGCAGCCACCCTCGACTAGCGGGGGAGGAGACCCAGTACTTC.

This chain links TRBV20-1 with TRBJ1-5; 7 nucleotides align to TRBD1. The CDR3 consists of 13 residues. Looked up from germline, CDR1 is DFQATT and CDR2 is SNEGSKA (reference sequence). V gave up 2 bases and J gave up 7 bases; unmatched junction bases: 5. The CDR3 DNA is TGCAGTGCTAGACAGGGGGGAGGGCAGCCCCAGCATTTT. Translating gives CSARQGGGQPQHF.